This T cell receptor (beta chain) was identified during a study of CD8 T cells in ankylosing spondylitis. The trim removed 4 bases at V and 2 bases at J, leaving 4 bases unmatched. Germline V lookup: CDR1 SGHRS, CDR2 YFSETQ. This CDR3 spans 14 amino acids. TCRdb redid the calling of the 5' RACE reads with MiXCR, one entry per CDR3 protein. The sample has 700,000 to 1,000,000 distinct CDR3 sequences; about 10% are singletons. General study points: Existing reports had already noted some motif variants in reactive arthritis synovial fluid and blood. A TCR beta motif of eight highly homologous variants appeared characteristic of ankylosing spondylitis blood.

At least ten counts were recorded for this clonotype. The antigen is not known. The clonotype comes from a male donor with ankylosing spondylitis. Sequencing input: blood, either unsorted or a sorted T cell fraction (not recorded which). The rearrangement links TRBV5-1 to TRBJ2-7; TRBD1 aligns across 9 bases. As DNA, the CDR3 is TGCGCCAGCAGCACGGACAGGGGCACCTACGAGCAGTACTTC. Its protein is CASSTDRGTYEQYF.